This record covers a single T cell receptor (beta chain). These data are taken from a study of shared clonotypes between healthy human individuals. The CDR3 is 14 residues long. V lost 6 bases to trimming and J lost 6 bases, with 17 bases between them. Germline-derived CDR1 and CDR2 are KGHSH and LQKENI. The method was immunoSEQ multiplex PCR; TCRdb's version includes in-frame clones alone and lacks a portion of them. Here the sample spans about 1.5 million clones, 95% to 99% being singletons. Recent vaccinations or acute infections were absent in the healthy HIV-negative adult donors. The V and J genes are TRBV18 and TRBJ1-2, with D possibly matching TRBD1 (5 bases). Sequenced sample: naive CD4+ T cells sorted from blood. Specified subset: CD45RA+ positively selected. This clonotype originated in a man between 25 and 39 years old in good health. Here the CDR3 DNA reads TGTGCCAGCTCTCCCTCCGGGGGTAGTAATGGCTACACCTTC. Its translation is CASSPSGGSNGYTF.